This TCR beta chain was profiled in a study of molecular identifiers for immune sequencing clone quantification (dated by TCRdb to between 2018 and 2020). As for the study more broadly: In a replicate experiment, RNA from around 20,000 or 100,000 naive CD8 T cells was split into five aliquots, four of which were sequenced. This methods study benchmarked molecular-identifier clustering-based TCR repertoire sequencing (MIDCIRS) and TCR RNA copy counting, using CD8 T cells to do so.

Spanning cysteine to phenylalanine, the CDR3 consists of 15 amino acids. Only the CDR3 DNA is retained, 45 bases long and in frame from the first base. Via the germline V gene, CDR1 is SGHRS and CDR2 YFSETQ. The V end loses 4 bases and the J end loses 2 bases, and a stretch of 14 bases separates them. Results the study describes overall, beyond this receptor: In CMV-specific effector cells, clones with more than 20 RNA copies accounted for over 99% of molecules, whereas in naive cells such clones accounted for under 1%. Identical TCR molecules sharing a barcode could cause highly expanded clone sizes to be underestimated. When barcode sub-clustering was left out, chimeric consensus sequences inflated TCR diversity, with chimeras reaching as high as 47%. Modeling indicated around 3 TCR RNA copies recovered per cell, compared with roughly 10 by digital PCR, which implies a capture efficiency of about 27%. A single cell's worth of spiked-in Jurkat TCR RNA was reported detectable even among approximately 930,000 naive CD8 T cells. Spiked-in Jurkat TCR RNA (approximately eleven copies' worth), which is not part of the donor repertoire, was contained in the naive libraries.

Libraries of naive CD8 T cells were built from anywhere between roughly 17,000 and 1,000,000 sorted cells, with 10%, 30% or 50% of the purified RNA used. On a BD FACSAria II, naive CD8 T cells were FACS-sorted as CD8+CD4-CCR7+CD45RA+ and collected into RLT Plus buffer. Detection sensitivity was tested by spiking Jurkat RNA equal to ten TCR copies' worth into samples containing roughly 19,000-1,100,000 naive CD8 T cells. Enrichment of CD8 T cells was performed with RosetteSep CD8+ T Cell Enrichment Cocktail and Ficoll-Paque, after which ACK red cell lysis was carried out. Worth noting for this clonotype: The antigen it binds to is not known. Base qualities were left out, and no much larger clone turns up one base away.

Libraries came from PCR. The reads were generated on an Illumina HiSeq 4000. Bulk TCR libraries were generated as previously described, with the TCR primers listed in Table S5 used. The Qiagen AllPrep DNA/RNA kit was used to purify total RNA. Before any analysis, reads coming from multiple sequencing runs of the same library were combined into one pool. The source study handled its data this way. Reads were retained only if their TCR constant sequence matched exactly, and those retained reads were trimmed to 150 nt and grouped according to their 12-nt molecular barcodes. Reads in each barcode group were sub-clustered using a 15% Levenshtein threshold, and a quality-weighted consensus sequence was built for each RNA molecule. Non-functional sequences were discarded, and so were lower-count sequences lying one edit away from another sequence. On the basis of fitting two negative binomial distributions, barcode sub-clusters with fewer than 20% of the maximum read count were discarded. Through fastp at Q25 and MiXCR, TCRdb rebuilt clones from the public reads, retaining in-frame beta chains. CDR3 protein sequences are deduplicated, and each keeps its most common genes and DNA. None of the V and J calls come from the authors' own analysis; TCRdb made them. The table for this sample lists approximately 60,000 distinct CDR3 sequences; 19% of them were counted only once. The ten largest clones capture more than 1.2% of the sample.

Sequencing was done on a sample of naive CD8+ T cells from blood, with Jurkat cell RNA spiked in. What the cell subset or site label conveys for this sample: FACS-sorted CD8+CD4-CCR7+CD45RA+ naive T cells. The rearranged segments are TRBV5-1 and TRBJ2-3; TRBD2 could be the D gene, as 5 bases match. The sequence was obtained from a human donor in good health. Some libraries in this study had Jurkat cell RNA spiked in. The DNA is TGCGCCAGCAGCCCAGGACCGAGGGCCACAGATACGCAGTATTTT. The translation is CASSPGPRATDTQYF.